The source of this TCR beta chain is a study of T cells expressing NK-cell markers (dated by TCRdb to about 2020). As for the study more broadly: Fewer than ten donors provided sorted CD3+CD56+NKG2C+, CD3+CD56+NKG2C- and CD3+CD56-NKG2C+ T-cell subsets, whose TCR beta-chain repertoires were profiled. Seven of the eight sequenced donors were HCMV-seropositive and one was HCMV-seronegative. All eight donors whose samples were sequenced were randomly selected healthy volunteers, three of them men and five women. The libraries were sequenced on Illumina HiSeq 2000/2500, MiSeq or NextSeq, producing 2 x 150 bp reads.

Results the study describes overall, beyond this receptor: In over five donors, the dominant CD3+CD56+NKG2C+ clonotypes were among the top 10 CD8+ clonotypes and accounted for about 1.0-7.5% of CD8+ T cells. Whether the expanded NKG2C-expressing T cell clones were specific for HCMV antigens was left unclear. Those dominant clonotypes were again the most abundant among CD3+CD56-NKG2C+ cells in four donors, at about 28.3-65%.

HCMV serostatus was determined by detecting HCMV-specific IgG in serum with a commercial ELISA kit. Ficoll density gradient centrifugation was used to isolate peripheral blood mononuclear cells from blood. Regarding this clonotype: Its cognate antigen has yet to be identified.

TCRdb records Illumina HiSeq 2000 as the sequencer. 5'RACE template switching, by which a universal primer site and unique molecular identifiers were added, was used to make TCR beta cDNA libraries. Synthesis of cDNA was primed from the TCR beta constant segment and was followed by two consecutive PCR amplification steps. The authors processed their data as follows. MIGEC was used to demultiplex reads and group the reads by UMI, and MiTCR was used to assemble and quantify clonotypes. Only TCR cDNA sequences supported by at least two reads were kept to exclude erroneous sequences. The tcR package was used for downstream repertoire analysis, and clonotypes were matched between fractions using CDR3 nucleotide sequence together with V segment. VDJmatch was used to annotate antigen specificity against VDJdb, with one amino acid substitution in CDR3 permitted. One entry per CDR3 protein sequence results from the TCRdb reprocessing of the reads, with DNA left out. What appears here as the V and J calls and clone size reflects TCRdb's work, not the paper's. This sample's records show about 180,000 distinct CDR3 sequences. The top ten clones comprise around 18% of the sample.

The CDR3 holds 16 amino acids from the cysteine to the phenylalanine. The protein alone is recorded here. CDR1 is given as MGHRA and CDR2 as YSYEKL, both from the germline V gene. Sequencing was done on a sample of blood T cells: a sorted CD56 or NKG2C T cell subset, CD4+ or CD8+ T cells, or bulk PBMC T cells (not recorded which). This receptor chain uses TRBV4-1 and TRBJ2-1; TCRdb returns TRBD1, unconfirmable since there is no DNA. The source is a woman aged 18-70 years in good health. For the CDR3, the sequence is CASSQQIGQDYNEQFF.